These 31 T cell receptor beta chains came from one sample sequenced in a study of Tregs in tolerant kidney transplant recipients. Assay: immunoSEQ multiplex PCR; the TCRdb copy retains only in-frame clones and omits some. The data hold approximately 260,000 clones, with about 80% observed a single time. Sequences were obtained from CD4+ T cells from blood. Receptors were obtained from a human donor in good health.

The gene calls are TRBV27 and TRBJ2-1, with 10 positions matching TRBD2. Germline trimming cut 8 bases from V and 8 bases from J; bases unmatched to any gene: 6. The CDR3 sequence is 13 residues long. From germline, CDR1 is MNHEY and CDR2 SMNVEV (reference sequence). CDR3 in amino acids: CASFELAGHEQFF. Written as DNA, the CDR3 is TGTGCCAGCTTTGAACTAGCGGGACATGAGCAGTTCTTC.

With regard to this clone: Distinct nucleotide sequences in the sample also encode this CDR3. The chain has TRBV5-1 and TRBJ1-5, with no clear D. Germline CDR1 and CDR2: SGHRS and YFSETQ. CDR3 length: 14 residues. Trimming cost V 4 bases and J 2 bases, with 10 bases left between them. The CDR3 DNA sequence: TGCGCCAGCAGCCCGGGTCAGGGCAATCAGCCCCAGCATTTT. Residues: CASSPGQGNQPQHF.

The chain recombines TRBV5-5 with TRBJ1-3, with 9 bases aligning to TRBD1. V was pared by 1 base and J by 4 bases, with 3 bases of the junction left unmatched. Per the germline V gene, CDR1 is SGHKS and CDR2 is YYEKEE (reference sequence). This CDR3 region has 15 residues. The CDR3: CASSLKGTGGNTIYF. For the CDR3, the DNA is TGTGCCAGCAGCTTGAAGGGGACAGGGGGAAACACCATATATTTT.

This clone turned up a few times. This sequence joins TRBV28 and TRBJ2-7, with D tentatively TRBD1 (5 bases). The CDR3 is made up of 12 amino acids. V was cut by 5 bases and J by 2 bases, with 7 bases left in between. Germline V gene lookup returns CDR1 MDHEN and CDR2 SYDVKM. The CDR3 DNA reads TGTGCCAGCAGTCCAGGGACCTACGAGCAGTACTTC. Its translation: CASSPGTYEQYF.

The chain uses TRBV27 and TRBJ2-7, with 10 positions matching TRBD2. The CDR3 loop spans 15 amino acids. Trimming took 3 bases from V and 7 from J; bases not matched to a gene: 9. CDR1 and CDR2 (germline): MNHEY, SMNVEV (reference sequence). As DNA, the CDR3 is TGTGCCAGCAGTTTCTTACAGCGGGAGGGCCGAGAGCAGTACTTC. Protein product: CASSFLQREGREQYF.

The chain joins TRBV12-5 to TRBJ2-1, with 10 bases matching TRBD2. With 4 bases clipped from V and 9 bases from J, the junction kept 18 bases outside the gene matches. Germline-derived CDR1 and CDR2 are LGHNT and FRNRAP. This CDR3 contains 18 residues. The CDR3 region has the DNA TGTGCTAGTGGTTCCACCCCGAATTTGGTAGCGGGAGGAGGTGAGCAGTTCTTC. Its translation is CASGSTPNLVAGGGEQFF.

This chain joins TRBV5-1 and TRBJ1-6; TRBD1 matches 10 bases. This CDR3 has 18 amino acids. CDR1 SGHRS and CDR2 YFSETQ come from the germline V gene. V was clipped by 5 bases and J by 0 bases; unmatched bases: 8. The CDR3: CASRSDRGPSSYNSPLHF. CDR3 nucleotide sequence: TGCGCCAGCAGGTCCGACAGGGGGCCGAGCTCCTATAATTCACCCCTCCACTTT.

As DNA, the CDR3 is TGCGCCAGCAGCCACACGTCGGGGAGGTCCAACAATGAGCAGTTCTTC. The encoded protein is CASSHTSGRSNNEQFF. The chain joins TRBV5-1 to TRBJ2-1; the D gene is possibly TRBD2 (6 bases). From germline, CDR1 is SGHRS and CDR2 YFSETQ. V dropped 4 bases and J dropped 5 bases, with 19 bases sitting between them. The CDR3 extends over 16 amino acids.

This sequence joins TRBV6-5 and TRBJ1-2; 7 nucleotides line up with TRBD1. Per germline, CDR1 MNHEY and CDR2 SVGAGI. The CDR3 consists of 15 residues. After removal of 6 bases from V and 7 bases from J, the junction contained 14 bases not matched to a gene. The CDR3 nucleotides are TGTGCCAGCAGCCCAAGGGGAAGACAGGGATTTGGCTACACCTTC. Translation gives CASSPRGRQGFGYTF.

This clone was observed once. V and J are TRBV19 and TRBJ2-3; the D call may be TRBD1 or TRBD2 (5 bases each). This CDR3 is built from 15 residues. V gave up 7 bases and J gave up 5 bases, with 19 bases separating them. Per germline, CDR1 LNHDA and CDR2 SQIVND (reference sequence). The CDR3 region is CASTGAGTSRDTQYF. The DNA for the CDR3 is TGTGCCAGTACTGGGGCCGGGACCTCCCGAGATACGCAGTATTTT.

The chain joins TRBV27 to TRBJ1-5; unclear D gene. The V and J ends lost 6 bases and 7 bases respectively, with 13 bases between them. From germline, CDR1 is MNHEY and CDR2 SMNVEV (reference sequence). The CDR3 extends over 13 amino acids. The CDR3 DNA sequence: TGTGCCAGCAGCTATCGCCTGAGCCAGCCCCAGCATTTT. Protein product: CASSYRLSQPQHF.

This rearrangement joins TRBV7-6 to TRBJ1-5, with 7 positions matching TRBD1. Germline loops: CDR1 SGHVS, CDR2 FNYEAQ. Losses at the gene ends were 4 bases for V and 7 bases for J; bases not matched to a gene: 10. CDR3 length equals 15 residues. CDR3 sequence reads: CASSSNRGSHQPQHF. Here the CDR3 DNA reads TGTGCCAGCAGCTCGAACAGGGGTTCGCACCAGCCCCAGCATTTT.

For the CDR3, the DNA is TGTGCCAGCAGCTCGGACAGGGGGCCTTGGATTGAAAAACTGTTTTTT. Its translation: CASSSDRGPWIEKLFF. The chain couples TRBV7-9 to TRBJ1-4; 11 bases fit TRBD1. V was clipped by 4 bases and J by 7 bases; unmatched bases: 8. CDR3 size: 16 residues. Germline-derived CDR1 and CDR2 are SEHNR and FQNEAQ (reference sequence).

As DNA, the CDR3 is TGTGCCAGCAGCGCCGGGGGACTTAATCAGCCCCAGCATTTT. It is translated as CASSAGGLNQPQHF. The V and J genes are TRBV6-6 and TRBJ1-5; D possibly corresponds to TRBD1 (5 bases). The CDR3 loop spans 14 amino acids. V dropped 6 bases and J dropped 4 bases, with 13 bases sitting between them. The germline V gene encodes CDR1 MNHNY and CDR2 SVGAGI (reference sequence).

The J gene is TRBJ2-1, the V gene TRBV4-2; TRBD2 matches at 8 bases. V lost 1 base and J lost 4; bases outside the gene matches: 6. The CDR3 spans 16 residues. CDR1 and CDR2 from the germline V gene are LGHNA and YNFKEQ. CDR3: CASSQAPGLDYNEQFF. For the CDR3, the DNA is TGTGCCAGCAGCCAAGCCCCGGGACTAGATTACAATGAGCAGTTCTTC.

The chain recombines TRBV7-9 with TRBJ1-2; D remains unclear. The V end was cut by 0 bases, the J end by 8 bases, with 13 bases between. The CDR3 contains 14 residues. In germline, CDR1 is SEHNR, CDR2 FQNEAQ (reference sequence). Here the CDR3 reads CASSLALLDIGYTF. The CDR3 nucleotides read TGTGCCAGCAGCTTAGCCTTGTTAGACATCGGCTACACCTTC.

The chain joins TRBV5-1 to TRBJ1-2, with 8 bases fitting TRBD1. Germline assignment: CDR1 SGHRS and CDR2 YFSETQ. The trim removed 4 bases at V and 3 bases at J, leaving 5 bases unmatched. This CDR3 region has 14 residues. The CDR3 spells CASSGGQGYYGYTF. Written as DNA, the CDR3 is TGCGCCAGCAGCGGAGGACAGGGCTACTATGGCTACACCTTC.

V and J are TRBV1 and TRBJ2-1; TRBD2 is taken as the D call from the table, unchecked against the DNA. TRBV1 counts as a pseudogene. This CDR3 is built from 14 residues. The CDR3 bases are TGCACCAGCAGCCAAGGACTAGCGGGAGCTGAGCAGTTCTTC. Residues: CTSSQGLAGAEQFF.

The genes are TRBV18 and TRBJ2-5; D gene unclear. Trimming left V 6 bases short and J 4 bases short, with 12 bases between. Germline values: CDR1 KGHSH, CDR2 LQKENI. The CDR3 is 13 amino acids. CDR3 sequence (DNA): TGTGCCAGCTCCCCCGGCAAGGGAGAGACCCAGTACTTC. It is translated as CASSPGKGETQYF.

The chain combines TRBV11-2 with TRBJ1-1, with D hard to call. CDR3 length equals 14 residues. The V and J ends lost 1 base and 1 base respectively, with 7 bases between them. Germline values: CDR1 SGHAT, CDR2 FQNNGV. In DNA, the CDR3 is TGTGCCAGCAGCTTAGGAATCTGGAACACTGAAGCTTTCTTT. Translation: CASSLGIWNTEAFF.

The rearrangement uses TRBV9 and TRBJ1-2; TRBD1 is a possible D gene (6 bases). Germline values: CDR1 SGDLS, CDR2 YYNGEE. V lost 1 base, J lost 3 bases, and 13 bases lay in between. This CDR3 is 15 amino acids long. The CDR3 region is CASSVFTSGDYGYTF. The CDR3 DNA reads TGTGCCAGCAGCGTATTTACCTCAGGGGACTATGGCTACACCTTC.

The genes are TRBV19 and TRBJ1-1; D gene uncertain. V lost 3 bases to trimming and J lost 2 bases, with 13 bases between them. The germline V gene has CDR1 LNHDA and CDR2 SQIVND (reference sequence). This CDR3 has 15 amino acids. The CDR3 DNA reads TGTGCCAGTAGTATTTCCGGGCTAAGTAACACTGAAGCTTTCTTT. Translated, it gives CASSISGLSNTEAFF.

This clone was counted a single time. CDR3 bases: TGCGCCAGCAGGATGGGGTTTACTAGCGGAGCTTCTAGCACAGATACGCAGTATTTT. Translating gives CASRMGFTSGASSTDTQYF. This chain links TRBV5-1 with TRBJ2-3, with 8 bases lining up with TRBD2. The CDR3 is made up of 19 amino acids. Per the germline V gene, CDR1 is SGHRS and CDR2 is YFSETQ. V gave up 5 bases and J gave up 0 bases; unmatched junction bases: 17.

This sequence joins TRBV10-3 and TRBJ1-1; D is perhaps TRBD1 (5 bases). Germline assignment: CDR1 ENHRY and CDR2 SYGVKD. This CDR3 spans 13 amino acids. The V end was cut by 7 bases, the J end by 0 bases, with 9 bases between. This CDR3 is CAINRDLNTEAFF. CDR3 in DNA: TGTGCCATCAATAGGGACCTGAACACTGAAGCTTTCTTT.

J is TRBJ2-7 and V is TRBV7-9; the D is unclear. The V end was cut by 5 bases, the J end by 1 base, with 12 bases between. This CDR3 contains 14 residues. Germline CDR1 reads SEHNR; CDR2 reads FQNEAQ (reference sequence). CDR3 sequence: CASSLGPTSYEQYF. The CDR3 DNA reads TGTGCCAGCAGCCTTGGTCCTACATCCTACGAGCAGTACTTC.

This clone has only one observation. In DNA, the CDR3 is TGTGCCAGCACTCGAGGGAGCGCCGGGGAGCTGTTTTTT. It codes for CASTRGSAGELFF. V usage is TRBV6-5 and J usage is TRBJ2-2; D might be TRBD2 (5 bases). The CDR3 loop spans 13 amino acids. Germline V CDR1 and CDR2: MNHEY, SVGAGI. V gave up 7 bases and J gave up 6 bases, with 12 bases separating them.

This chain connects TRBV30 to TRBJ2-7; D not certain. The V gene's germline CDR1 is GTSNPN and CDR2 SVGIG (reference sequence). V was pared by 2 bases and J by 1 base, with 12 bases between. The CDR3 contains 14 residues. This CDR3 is CAWSKLRSSYEQYF. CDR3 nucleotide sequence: TGTGCCTGGAGTAAGTTGCGCAGTTCCTACGAGCAGTACTTC.

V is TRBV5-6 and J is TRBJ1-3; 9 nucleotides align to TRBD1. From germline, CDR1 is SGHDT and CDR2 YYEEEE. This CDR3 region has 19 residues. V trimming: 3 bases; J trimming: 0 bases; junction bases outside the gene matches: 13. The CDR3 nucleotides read TGTGCCAGCAGCTCCGCGGCGACAGGGGGATCTCTCTCTGGAAACACCATATATTTT. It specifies CASSSAATGGSLSGNTIYF.

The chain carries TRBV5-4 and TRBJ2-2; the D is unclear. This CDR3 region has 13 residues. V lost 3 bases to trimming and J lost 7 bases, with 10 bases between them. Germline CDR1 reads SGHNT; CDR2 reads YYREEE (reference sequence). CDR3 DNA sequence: TGTGCCAGCAGCTCCCCGGAAGTCGGGGAGCTGTTTTTT. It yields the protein CASSSPEVGELFF.

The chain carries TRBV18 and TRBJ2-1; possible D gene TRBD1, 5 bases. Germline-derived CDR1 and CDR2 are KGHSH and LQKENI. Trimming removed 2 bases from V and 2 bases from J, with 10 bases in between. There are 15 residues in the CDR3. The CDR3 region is CASSPRGATYNEQFF. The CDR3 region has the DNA TGTGCCAGCTCACCAAGGGGCGCCACCTACAATGAGCAGTTCTTC.

CDR3 residues: CASSRRGHNRDTEAFF. The DNA of the CDR3 is TGTGCCAGTAGCCGGCGGGGACACAATAGGGACACTGAAGCTTTCTTT. The rearrangement joins TRBV19 to TRBJ1-1, with D possibly being TRBD1 (6 bases). In germline, CDR1 is LNHDA, CDR2 SQIVND (reference sequence). The CDR3 has 16 residues. With 6 bases removed from V and 3 bases from J, the gap between germline ends came to 20 bases.